This T cell receptor beta chain derives from a study of T-cell memory formation after mild COVID-19. MiXCR, run by TCRdb on the 5' RACE reads, gives a single entry per CDR3 protein. The table has around 370,000 distinct CDR3 sequences, around 21% seen once. The specimen sequenced was PBMCs or a T cell subset sorted from them (not recorded which). This TCR was sampled from an adult woman who had mild COVID-19 (a few samples of this study predate the infection). Cell type and time point are not known.

CDR3 nucleotides: TGTGCCAGCACCGGAAGGGTGATGCGGAACATTCAGTACTTC. It translates to CASTGRVMRNIQYF. The rearrangement links TRBV12-3 or TRBV12-4 to TRBJ2-4; D not resolved. The V and J ends lost 7 bases and 7 bases respectively, with 17 bases between them. The CDR3 contains 14 residues.